These T cell receptor beta chains were read from a single sample in a study of blood T cell repertoires in COVID-19. The repertoire was sequenced with immunoSEQ multiplex PCR; TCRdb's copy has only in-frame clones and lacks some. The table includes about 210,000 clones, roughly 80% detected once. The sample comprised peripheral blood. All receptors derive from a middle-aged woman with active or convalescent COVID-19. The CDR3 runs from the conserved cysteine through the conserved F or W. D genes are given only for firm matches. Size is stated for part of the rows, as once, few or many counts, or as a class when the clone is expanded.

V	J	size	D	CDR3	DNA
TRBV18	TRBJ1-2	-	-	CASSTGNYGYTF	TGTGCCAGCTCAACAGGGAACTATGGCTACACCTTC
TRBV27	TRBJ1-2	-	TRBD1	CASSLMEGASYGYTF	TGTGCCAGCAGTTTAATGGAGGGGGCAAGCTATGGCTACACCTTC
TRBV30	TRBJ1-1	-	-	CAWRSWGGWNTEAFF	TGTGCCTGGAGGTCGTGGGGAGGGTGGAATACTGAAGCTTTCTTT
TRBV27	TRBJ1-2	few	-	CASGPHRELRGYTF	TGTGCCAGCGGACCTCACAGGGAGCTCCGAGGCTACACCTTC
TRBV13	TRBJ1-4	-	TRBD1	CASSSGQGGNEKLFF	TGTGCCAGCAGCTCCGGACAGGGGGGGAATGAAAAACTGTTTTTT
TRBV3-1/TRBV3-2	TRBJ1-2	-	-	CASSLVGGGIGYTF	TGTGCCAGCAGCCTCGTGGGGGGGGGTATTGGCTACACCTTC
TRBV19	TRBJ1-1	-	-	CASSSGGAGTEAFF	TGTGCCAGTAGTTCCGGGGGGGCCGGCACTGAAGCTTTCTTT
TRBV7-9	TRBJ1-2	-	-	CASSLAPGGYNYGYTF	TGTGCCAGCAGCTTAGCCCCGGGGGGATATAACTATGGCTACACCTTC
TRBV11-2	TRBJ2-2	-	-	CASSLYRSTGELFF	TGTGCCAGCAGCCTCTACAGGAGCACCGGGGAGCTGTTTTTT
TRBV7-2	TRBJ1-5	-	-	CASSPFGQNNNQPQHF	TGTGCCAGTTCTCCGTTTGGACAGAATAACAATCAGCCCCAGCATTTT
TRBV29-1	TRBJ2-3	-	TRBD1	CSADRGGVDTQYF	TGCAGCGCCGACAGGGGCGGCGTAGATACGCAGTATTTT
TRBV5-1	TRBJ1-3	-	-	CASSLAVSFTGNTIYF	TGCGCCAGCAGCTTGGCCGTTAGCTTTACTGGAAACACCATATATTTT
TRBV6-5	TRBJ2-1	-	-	CASKQAIPEQFF	TGTGCCAGCAAGCAAGCAATACCTGAGCAGTTCTTC
TRBV5-4	TRBJ2-5	-	TRBD1	CASSLEAGGMGETQYF	TGTGCCAGCAGCTTGGAGGCAGGGGGCATGGGGGAGACCCAGTACTTC
TRBV2	TRBJ1-5	-	-	CASSEARWGVNQPQHF	TGTGCCAGCAGTGAAGCGCGATGGGGGGTCAATCAGCCCCAGCATTTT
TRBV29-1	TRBJ2-1	-	TRBD1	CSVGIRTGPDEQFF	TGCAGCGTTGGAATCAGGACAGGGCCCGATGAGCAGTTCTTC
TRBV11-3	TRBJ1-1	-	TRBD1	CASRWGQGVGTEAFF	TGTGCCAGCAGGTGGGGACAGGGGGTAGGAACTGAAGCTTTCTTT
TRBV4-3	TRBJ1-4	-	-	CASSQIGGRAPNEKLFF	TGCGCCAGCAGCCAAATTGGTGGCAGGGCCCCTAATGAAAAACTGTTTTTT
TRBV4-1	TRBJ2-3	-	-	CASSQERQSPDTQYF	TGCGCCAGCAGCCAAGAGAGGCAGTCCCCAGATACGCAGTATTTT
TRBV9	TRBJ2-1	once	TRBD2	CASSVSGRGYNEQFF	TGTGCCAGCAGCGTGAGCGGGAGGGGTTACAATGAGCAGTTCTTC
TRBV18	TRBJ1-1	-	TRBD1	CASSPSQGQGFEAFF	TGTGCCAGCTCACCCTCCCAGGGACAGGGTTTTGAAGCTTTCTTT
TRBV7-9	TRBJ1-2	-	TRBD1	CASSVGQGIYGYTF	TGTGCCAGCAGCGTGGGACAGGGAATCTATGGCTACACCTTC
TRBV11-2	TRBJ1-4	-	-	CASIGTGGEKLFF	TGTGCCAGCATTGGGACGGGGGGTGAAAAACTGTTTTTT